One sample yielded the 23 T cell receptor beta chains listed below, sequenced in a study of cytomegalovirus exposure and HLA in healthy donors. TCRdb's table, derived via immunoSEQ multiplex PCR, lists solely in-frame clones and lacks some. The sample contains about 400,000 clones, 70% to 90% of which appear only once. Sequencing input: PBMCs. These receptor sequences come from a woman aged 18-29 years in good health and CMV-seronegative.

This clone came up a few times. The CDR3 region is CASSLVREGTGELFF. In DNA form, the CDR3 reads TGTGCCAGCAGCTTAGTCAGGGAAGGGACCGGGGAGCTGTTTTTT. The chain joins TRBV11-2 to TRBJ2-2, with a possible D match to TRBD1 (5 bases). This CDR3 comprises 15 residues. V lost 1 base and J lost 5, with 11 bases in between. Looked up from germline, CDR1 is SGHAT and CDR2 is FQNNGV.

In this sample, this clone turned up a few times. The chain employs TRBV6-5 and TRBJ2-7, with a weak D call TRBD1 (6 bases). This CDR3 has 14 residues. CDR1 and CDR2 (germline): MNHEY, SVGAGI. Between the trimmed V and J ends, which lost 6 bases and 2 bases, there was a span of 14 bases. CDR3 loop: CASSPGRGTYEQYF. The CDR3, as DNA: TGTGCCAGCAGCCCCGGTAGGGGGACCTACGAGCAGTACTTC.

CDR3: CAIEGHNNYGYTF. In DNA, the CDR3 is TGTGCCATTGAGGGACATAATAACTATGGCTACACCTTC. This chain links TRBV2 with TRBJ1-2; weak D call: TRBD1 (6 bases). The germline gives CDR1 SNHLY, CDR2 FYNNEI. The CDR3 totals 13 residues. Trimming left V 10 bases short and J 1 base short, with 13 bases between.

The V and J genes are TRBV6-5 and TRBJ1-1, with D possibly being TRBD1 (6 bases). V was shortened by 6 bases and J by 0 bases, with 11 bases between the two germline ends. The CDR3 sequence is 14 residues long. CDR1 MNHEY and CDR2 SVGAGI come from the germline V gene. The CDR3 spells CASSAGTLNTEAFF. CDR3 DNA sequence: TGTGCCAGCAGCGCCGGGACATTGAACACTGAAGCTTTCTTT.

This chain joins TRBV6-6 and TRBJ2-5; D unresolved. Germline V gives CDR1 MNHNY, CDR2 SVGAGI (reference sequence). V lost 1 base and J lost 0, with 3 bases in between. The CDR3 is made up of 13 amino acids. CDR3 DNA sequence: TGTGCCAGCAGTTACTGGCACCAAGAGACCCAGTACTTC. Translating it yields CASSYWHQETQYF.

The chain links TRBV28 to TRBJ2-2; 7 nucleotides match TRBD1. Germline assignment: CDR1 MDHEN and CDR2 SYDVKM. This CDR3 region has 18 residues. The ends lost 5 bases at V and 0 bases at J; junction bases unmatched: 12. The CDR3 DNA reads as TGTGCCAGCAGTCCAATCAATACAGGGGCGACGAACACCGGGGAGCTGTTTTTT. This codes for CASSPINTGATNTGELFF.

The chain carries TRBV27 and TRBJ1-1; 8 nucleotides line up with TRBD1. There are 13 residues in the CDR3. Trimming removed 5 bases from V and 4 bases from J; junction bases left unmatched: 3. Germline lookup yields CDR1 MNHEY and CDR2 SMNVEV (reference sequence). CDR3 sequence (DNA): TGTGCCAGCAGTAACAGGGGGACCACTGAAGCTTTCTTT. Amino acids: CASSNRGTTEAFF.

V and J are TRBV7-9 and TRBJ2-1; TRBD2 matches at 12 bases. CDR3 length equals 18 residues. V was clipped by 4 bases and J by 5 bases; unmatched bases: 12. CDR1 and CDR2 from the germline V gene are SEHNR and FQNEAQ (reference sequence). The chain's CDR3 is CASSSLTSGGPWDNEQFF. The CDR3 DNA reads TGTGCCAGCAGCTCCCTGACTAGCGGGGGACCTTGGGACAATGAGCAGTTCTTC. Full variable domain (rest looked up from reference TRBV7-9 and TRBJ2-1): DTGVSQNPRHKITKRGQNVTFRCDPISEHNRLYWYRQTLGQGPEFLTYFQNEAQLEKSRLLSDRFSAERPKGSFSTLEIQRTEQGDSAMYLCASSSLTSGGPWDNEQFFGPGTRLTVL.

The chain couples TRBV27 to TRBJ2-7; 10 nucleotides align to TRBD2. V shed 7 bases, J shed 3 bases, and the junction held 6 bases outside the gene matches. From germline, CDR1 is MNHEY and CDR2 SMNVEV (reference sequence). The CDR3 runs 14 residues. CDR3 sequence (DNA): TGTGCCAGCAACCCGGGGACTAGCGTCTACGAGCAGTACTTC. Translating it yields CASNPGTSVYEQYF.

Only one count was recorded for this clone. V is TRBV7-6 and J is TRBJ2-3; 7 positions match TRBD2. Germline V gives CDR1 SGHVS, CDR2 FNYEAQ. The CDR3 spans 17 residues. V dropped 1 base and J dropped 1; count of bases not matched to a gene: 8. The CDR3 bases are TGTGCCAGCAGCTTAGAGAGGGGCGGGGGAGGCACAGATACGCAGTATTTT. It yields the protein CASSLERGGGGTDTQYF.

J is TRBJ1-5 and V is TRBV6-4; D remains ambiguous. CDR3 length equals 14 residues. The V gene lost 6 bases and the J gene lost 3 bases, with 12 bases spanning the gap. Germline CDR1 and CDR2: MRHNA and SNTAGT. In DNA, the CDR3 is TGTGCCAGCAGCGAGGGTCAGAACAATCAGCCCCAGCATTTT. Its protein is CASSEGQNNQPQHF.

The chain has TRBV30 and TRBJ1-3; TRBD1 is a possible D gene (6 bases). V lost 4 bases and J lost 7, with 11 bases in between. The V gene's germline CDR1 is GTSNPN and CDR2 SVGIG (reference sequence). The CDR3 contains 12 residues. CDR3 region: CAWKGDSNTIYF. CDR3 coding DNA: TGTGCCTGGAAGGGGGATTCGAACACCATATATTTT.

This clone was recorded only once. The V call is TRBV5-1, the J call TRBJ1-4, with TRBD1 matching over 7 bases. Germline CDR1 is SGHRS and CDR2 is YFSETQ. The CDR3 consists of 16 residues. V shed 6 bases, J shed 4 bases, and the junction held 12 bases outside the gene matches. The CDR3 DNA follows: TGCGCCAGCAAGGAAGAAGGGGGCTATGTTAATGAAAAACTGTTTTTT. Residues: CASKEEGGYVNEKLFF.

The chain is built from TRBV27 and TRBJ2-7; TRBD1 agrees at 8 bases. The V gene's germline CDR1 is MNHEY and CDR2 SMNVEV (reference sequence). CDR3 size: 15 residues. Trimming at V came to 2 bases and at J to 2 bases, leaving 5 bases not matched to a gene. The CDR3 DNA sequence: TGTGCCAGCAGTTTAAAGGACAGGGTCCCCTACGAGCAGTACTTC. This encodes CASSLKDRVPYEQYF.

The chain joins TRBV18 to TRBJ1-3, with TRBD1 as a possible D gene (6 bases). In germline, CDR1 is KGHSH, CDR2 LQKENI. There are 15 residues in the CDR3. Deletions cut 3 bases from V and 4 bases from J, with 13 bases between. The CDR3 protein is CASSPIRDTGNTIYF. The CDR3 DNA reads TGTGCCAGCTCACCGATACGGGACACCGGAAACACCATATATTTT.

CDR3 protein: CASSYWDRDDTGELFF. The CDR3, as DNA: TGTGCCAGCAGTTACTGGGACAGGGATGACACCGGGGAGCTGTTTTTT. This chain links TRBV6-5 with TRBJ2-2, with 9 bases fitting TRBD1. This CDR3 is built from 16 residues. Germline CDR1 reads MNHEY; CDR2 reads SVGAGI. The trim removed 1 base at V and 3 bases at J, leaving 3 bases unmatched.

CDR3 in DNA: TGTGCCAGCAGCCAGACAGCGAGTGGCAGCTACGAGCAGTACTTC. It translates to CASSQTASGSYEQYF. This sequence joins TRBV16 and TRBJ2-7, with D possibly being TRBD1 (5 bases). The CDR3 is 15 residues long. The germline V and J ends were trimmed by 3 bases and 3 bases, with 15 bases remaining between them. Germline CDR1 KGHSY, CDR2 FQNENV.

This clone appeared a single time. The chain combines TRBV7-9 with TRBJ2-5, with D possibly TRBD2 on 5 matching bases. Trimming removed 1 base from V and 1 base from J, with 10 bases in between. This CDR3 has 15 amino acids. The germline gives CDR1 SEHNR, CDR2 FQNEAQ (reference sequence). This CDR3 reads CASSLGGLFQETQYF. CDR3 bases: TGTGCCAGCAGCTTAGGAGGACTCTTCCAAGAGACCCAGTACTTC.

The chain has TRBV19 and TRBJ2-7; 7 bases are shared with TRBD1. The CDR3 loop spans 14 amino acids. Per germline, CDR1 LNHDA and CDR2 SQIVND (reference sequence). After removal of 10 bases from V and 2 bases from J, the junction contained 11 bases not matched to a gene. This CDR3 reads CATAPRQGAYEQYF. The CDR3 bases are TGTGCCACTGCTCCACGGCAGGGGGCCTACGAGCAGTACTTC.

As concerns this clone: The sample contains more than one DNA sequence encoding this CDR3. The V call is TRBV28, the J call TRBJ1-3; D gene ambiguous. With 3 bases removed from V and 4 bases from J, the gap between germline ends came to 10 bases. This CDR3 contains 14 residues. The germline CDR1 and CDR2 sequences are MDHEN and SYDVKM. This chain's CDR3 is CASSFRGTGNTIYF. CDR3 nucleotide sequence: TGTGCCAGCAGTTTTCGGGGAACAGGAAACACCATATATTTT.

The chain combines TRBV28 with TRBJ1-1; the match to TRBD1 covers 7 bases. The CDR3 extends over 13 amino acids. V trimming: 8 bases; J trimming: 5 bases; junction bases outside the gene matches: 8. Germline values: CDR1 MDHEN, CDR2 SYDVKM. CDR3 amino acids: CASRTGVGTEAFF. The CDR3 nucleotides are TGTGCCAGCCGAACAGGGGTTGGAACTGAAGCTTTCTTT.

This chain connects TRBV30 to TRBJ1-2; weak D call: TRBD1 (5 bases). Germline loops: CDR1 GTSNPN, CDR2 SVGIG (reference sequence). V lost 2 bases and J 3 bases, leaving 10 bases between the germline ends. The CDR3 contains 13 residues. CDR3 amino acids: CAWSPQGYYGYTF. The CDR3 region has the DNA TGTGCCTGGAGTCCTCAGGGCTACTATGGCTACACCTTC.

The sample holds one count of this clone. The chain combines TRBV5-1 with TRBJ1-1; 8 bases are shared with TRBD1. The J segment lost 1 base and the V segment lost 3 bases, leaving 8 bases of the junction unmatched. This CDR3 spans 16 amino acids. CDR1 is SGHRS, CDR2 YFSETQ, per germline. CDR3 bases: TGCGCCAGCAGCTATCCCGACAGGGGCACGAACACTGAAGCTTTCTTT. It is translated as CASSYPDRGTNTEAFF. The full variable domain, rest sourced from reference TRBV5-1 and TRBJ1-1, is KAGVTQTPRYLIKTRGQQVTLSCSPISGHRSVSWYQQTPGQGLQFLFEYFSETQRNKGNFPGRFSGRQFSNSRSEMNVSTLELGDSALYLCASSYPDRGTNTEAFFGQGTRLTVV.